Included here is one TCR beta chain sequence, with context. The antigen remains undetermined. Primers for the PCR totalled 60 Vbeta and 13 Jbeta. Libraries were prepared by immunoSEQ multiplex PCR; TCRdb keeps only in-frame clonotypes and omits some of them. The sample carries 130,000 to 150,000 clones, approximately 80% recorded once. Germline lookup yields CDR1 LNHDA and CDR2 SQIVND (reference sequence). CDR3 length equals 15 residues. The ends lost 2 bases at V and 3 bases at J; junction bases unmatched: 3. This sample is drawn from a study of cytomegalovirus exposure and HLA in healthy donors. General study results and limits: A likely sequencing artifact accounted for one observed cluster of highly shared sequence variants. Excluded were some V segments that proved indistinguishable, including TRBV6-2 and TRBV6-3.

This clonotype was obtained from a man aged 25 to 45 in good health and CMV-seropositive. Sequences were obtained from PBMCs. This chain uses TRBV19 with TRBJ2-2; 7 positions agree with TRBD2. DNA of the CDR3: TGTGCCAGTAGTATACGGGCGGGGGACACCGGGGAGCTGTTTTTT. It encodes CASSIRAGDTGELFF.